These T cell receptor beta chains were read from a single sample in a study of control samples from healthy donors and cancer patients. The data were produced by immunoSEQ multiplex PCR, yet TCRdb's version contains in-frame clones alone and is incomplete. The sample lists roughly 120,000 clones, approximately 90% occurring once. The sample was blood. Source of these receptors: a man between 40 and 49 years old in good health. The CDR3 runs from the conserved cysteine through the conserved F or W. D genes are given only for firm matches. Size values are once, few and many counts, or a class for expanded clones, and some rows have none.

J gene: TRBJ1-6; V gene: TRBV3-1/TRBV3-2; D gene: -; clone size: few; CDR3 DNA: TGTGCCAGCAGCCAATTCGGGACACCCCTCCACTTT; CDR3 protein: CASSQFGTPLHF
J gene: TRBJ2-3; V gene: TRBV7-9; D gene: -; clone size: -; CDR3 DNA: TGTGCCATCGGGGGATTGGTCACAGATACGCAGTATTTT; CDR3 protein: CAIGGLVTDTQYF
J gene: TRBJ2-1; V gene: TRBV21-1; D gene: -; clone size: -; CDR3 DNA: TGTGCCAGCAGCAAAGTTGTAGGGACTAGCTTATGCGGCTTTGGGGGTGAGCAGTTCTTC; CDR3 protein: CASSKVVGTSLCGFGGEQFF
J gene: TRBJ2-2; V gene: TRBV6-5; D gene: TRBD2; clone size: -; CDR3 DNA: TGTGCCAGCAGGGCGGGGGGTGTGGGAACCGGGGAGCTGTTTTTT; CDR3 protein: CASRAGGVGTGELFF
J gene: TRBJ1-1; V gene: TRBV27; D gene: -; clone size: -; CDR3 DNA: TGTGCCAGCAGTTCCTACATCGAACAGGGCACCGCGAACACTGAAGCTTTCTTT; CDR3 protein: CASSSYIEQGTANTEAFF
J gene: TRBJ2-3; V gene: TRBV5-4; D gene: TRBD2; clone size: -; CDR3 DNA: TGTGCCAGCAGTTGGGAGCGGGGGGGCCTCCCAGATACGCAGTATTTT; CDR3 protein: CASSWERGGLPDTQYF
J gene: TRBJ1-6; V gene: TRBV19; D gene: TRBD1; clone size: few; CDR3 DNA: TGTGCCAGTAGTGATTGGACAGGCCTGAATTCACCCCTCCACTTT; CDR3 protein: CASSDWTGLNSPLHF
J gene: TRBJ2-7; V gene: TRBV24-1; D gene: -; clone size: -; CDR3 DNA: TGTGCCACCAGGGATGGGGGGAACTACGAGCAGTACTTC; CDR3 protein: CATRDGGNYEQYF
J gene: TRBJ2-1; V gene: TRBV19; D gene: -; clone size: -; CDR3 DNA: TGTGCCAGTAGTATATATGGTGAGTTCAATGAGCAGTTCTTC; CDR3 protein: CASSIYGEFNEQFF
J gene: TRBJ2-3; V gene: TRBV19; D gene: -; clone size: -; CDR3 DNA: TGTGCCAGTAGTATCGGGAGTTTGGCAGATACGCAGTATTTT; CDR3 protein: CASSIGSLADTQYF
J gene: TRBJ2-3; V gene: TRBV7-8; D gene: -; clone size: -; CDR3 DNA: TGTGCCAGCAGCTTAGCAGGTGCAAGCACAGATACGCAGTATTTT; CDR3 protein: CASSLAGASTDTQYF
J gene: TRBJ1-3; V gene: TRBV4-1; D gene: -; clone size: few; CDR3 DNA: TGCGCCAGCAGCCAACCTAAGGGAGGGGTCGGAAACACCATATATTTT; CDR3 protein: CASSQPKGGVGNTIYF
J gene: TRBJ1-5; V gene: TRBV30; D gene: -; clone size: once; CDR3 DNA: TGTGCCTGGAAGAAGCAAGGGGTCGGAATCAATCAGCCCCAGCATTTT; CDR3 protein: CAWKKQGVGINQPQHF
J gene: TRBJ2-7; V gene: TRBV24-1; D gene: -; clone size: -; CDR3 DNA: TGTGCCACCAGTGAAGGCGGGGCCTACGAGCAGTACTTC; CDR3 protein: CATSEGGAYEQYF
J gene: TRBJ2-2; V gene: TRBV3-1/TRBV3-2; D gene: TRBD1; clone size: once; CDR3 DNA: TGTGCCAGCAGCAGGATGGGCGGGACAGGGGACACCGGGGAGCTGTTTTTT; CDR3 protein: CASSRMGGTGDTGELFF
J gene: TRBJ2-3; V gene: TRBV15; D gene: -; clone size: -; CDR3 DNA: TGTGCCACCAGCAGACCATCCAGGCCAGATACGCAGTATTTT; CDR3 protein: CATSRPSRPDTQYF
J gene: TRBJ1-5; V gene: TRBV29-1; D gene: -; clone size: -; CDR3 DNA: TGCAGCGCTCGACAGGGCAATCAGCCCCAGCATTTT; CDR3 protein: CSARQGNQPQHF
J gene: TRBJ2-7; V gene: TRBV7-3; D gene: -; clone size: -; CDR3 DNA: TGTGCCAGCAGTTCCGGGGGTAGCGACGAGCAGTACTTC; CDR3 protein: CASSSGGSDEQYF
J gene: TRBJ2-3; V gene: TRBV9; D gene: -; clone size: -; CDR3 DNA: TGTGCCAGCAGCGTGGCACCGGTAGCAACAGATACGCAGTATTTT; CDR3 protein: CASSVAPVATDTQYF
J gene: TRBJ1-5; V gene: TRBV2; D gene: -; clone size: -; CDR3 DNA: TGTGCCAGCAGTGGGGCAGGCGATCAGCCCCAGCATTTT; CDR3 protein: CASSGAGDQPQHF
J gene: TRBJ1-1; V gene: TRBV14; D gene: -; clone size: -; CDR3 DNA: TGTGCCAGCAGCCAAGTAAGCTACACTGAAGCTTTCTTT; CDR3 protein: CASSQVSYTEAFF
J gene: TRBJ2-2; V gene: TRBV5-1; D gene: TRBD2; clone size: -; CDR3 DNA: TGCGCCAGCAGCTTGCTCGCGGGGGCGAACACCGGGGAGCTGTTTTTT; CDR3 protein: CASSLLAGANTGELFF
J gene: TRBJ2-3; V gene: TRBV24-1; D gene: -; clone size: once; CDR3 DNA: TGTGCCACGCAGGGGGGGGGCGCAGATACGCAGTATTTT; CDR3 protein: CATQGGGADTQYF
J gene: TRBJ1-5; V gene: TRBV24-1; D gene: -; clone size: -; CDR3 DNA: TGTGCCACCAGTGATTTTCAGGCAGGGAATCAGCCCCAGCATTTT; CDR3 protein: CATSDFQAGNQPQHF
J gene: TRBJ2-7; V gene: TRBV3-1/TRBV3-2; D gene: TRBD1; clone size: once; CDR3 DNA: TGTGCCAGCAGCTTGAGGGGGCATAGCTCCTACGAGCAGTACTTC; CDR3 protein: CASSLRGHSSYEQYF
J gene: TRBJ1-1; V gene: TRBV11-3; D gene: TRBD1; clone size: once; CDR3 DNA: TGTGCCAGCAGCTCCCGACAGGGTAACACTGAAGCTTTCTTT; CDR3 protein: CASSSRQGNTEAFF
J gene: TRBJ1-1; V gene: TRBV10-3; D gene: TRBD1; clone size: -; CDR3 DNA: TGTGCCATCAGCTGGACAGGGGGTCGCACTGAAGCTTTCTTT; CDR3 protein: CAISWTGGRTEAFF
J gene: TRBJ2-1; V gene: TRBV30; D gene: -; clone size: -; CDR3 DNA: TGTGCCTGGGCTAGGGGTTCCTACAATGAGCAGTTCTTC; CDR3 protein: CAWARGSYNEQFF
J gene: TRBJ1-2; V gene: TRBV10-1; D gene: -; clone size: -; CDR3 DNA: TGCGCCAGCAGTGGCGGACAAAACTATGGCTACACCTTC; CDR3 protein: CASSGGQNYGYTF
J gene: TRBJ2-7; V gene: TRBV4-2; D gene: -; clone size: -; CDR3 DNA: TGTGCCAGCAGCCAAGAGGGGGTGCAGTACTTC; CDR3 protein: CASSQEGVQYF
J gene: TRBJ2-1; V gene: TRBV3-1/TRBV3-2; D gene: -; clone size: -; CDR3 DNA: TGTGCCAGCAGCCACGGATGGGGTCCGGCGGGGATATCCTACAATGAGCAGTTCTTC; CDR3 protein: CASSHGWGPAGISYNEQFF
J gene: TRBJ2-1; V gene: TRBV4-1; D gene: TRBD2; clone size: -; CDR3 DNA: TGCGCCAGCAGCCATCACGGACTAGCGATCTACAATGAGCAGTTCTTC; CDR3 protein: CASSHHGLAIYNEQFF
J gene: TRBJ1-2; V gene: TRBV20-1; D gene: -; clone size: once; CDR3 DNA: TGCAGTGCTCCTGGACTGGGGCGCTACACCTTC; CDR3 protein: CSAPGLGRYTF
J gene: TRBJ1-2; V gene: TRBV28; D gene: -; clone size: -; CDR3 DNA: TGTGCCAGCAGTTGGGGTACAGCGTCCTATGGCTACACCTTC; CDR3 protein: CASSWGTASYGYTF
J gene: TRBJ2-7; V gene: TRBV11-1; D gene: -; clone size: -; CDR3 DNA: TGTGCCAGCAGCCTCTCGGGCCTAGAGCAGTACTTC; CDR3 protein: CASSLSGLEQYF
J gene: TRBJ1-5; V gene: TRBV12-3/TRBV12-4; D gene: -; clone size: -; CDR3 DNA: TGTGCCAGCAGTTTGGGGCTAAGGCTACCCCAGCATTTT; CDR3 protein: CASSLGLRLPQHF
J gene: TRBJ2-2; V gene: TRBV2; D gene: -; clone size: -; CDR3 DNA: TGTGCCAGCAGCGGAGAGAACACCGGGGAGCTGTTTTTT; CDR3 protein: CASSGENTGELFF
J gene: TRBJ2-3; V gene: TRBV6-5; D gene: TRBD2; clone size: -; CDR3 DNA: TGTGCCAGCAGTATAGCGGGGGGACTCACAAATACGCAGTATTTT; CDR3 protein: CASSIAGGLTNTQYF
J gene: TRBJ2-2; V gene: TRBV9; D gene: -; clone size: -; CDR3 DNA: TGTGCCAGCAGCGGAGAGGATCGTAACACCGGGGAGCTGTTTTTT; CDR3 protein: CASSGEDRNTGELFF
J gene: TRBJ1-5; V gene: TRBV7-9; D gene: TRBD1; clone size: -; CDR3 DNA: TGTGCCAGCAGAAGGACAGGGTTTAGCAATCAGCCCCAGCATTTT; CDR3 protein: CASRRTGFSNQPQHF
J gene: TRBJ1-1; V gene: TRBV6-5; D gene: TRBD1; clone size: -; CDR3 DNA: TGTGCCAGCAGGGCCACAGGGGAAACTGAAGCTTTCTTT; CDR3 protein: CASRATGETEAFF
J gene: TRBJ1-2; V gene: TRBV24-1; D gene: TRBD1; clone size: -; CDR3 DNA: TGTGCCACCAGTGCTGGACAGGGGCTAGGCTACACCTTC; CDR3 protein: CATSAGQGLGYTF
J gene: TRBJ1-1; V gene: TRBV18; D gene: -; clone size: -; CDR3 DNA: TGTGCCAGCTCCCTAAGTGACACTGAAGCTTTCTTT; CDR3 protein: CASSLSDTEAFF
J gene: TRBJ1-1; V gene: TRBV18; D gene: -; clone size: -; CDR3 DNA: TGTGCCAGCTCACCCCAATCGGACAGGAACACTGAAGCTTTCTTT; CDR3 protein: CASSPQSDRNTEAFF
J gene: TRBJ1-6; V gene: TRBV7-3; D gene: -; clone size: -; CDR3 DNA: TGTGCCAGCAGCTTAAGGGGCGGTTATAATTCACCCCTCCACTTT; CDR3 protein: CASSLRGGYNSPLHF
J gene: TRBJ2-6; V gene: TRBV2; D gene: -; clone size: -; CDR3 DNA: TGTGCCAGCAAGGGCTCTGGGGCCAACGTCCTGACTTTC; CDR3 protein: CASKGSGANVLTF
J gene: TRBJ1-3; V gene: TRBV7-6; D gene: -; clone size: -; CDR3 DNA: TGTGCCAGCAGCTTAGCACCCCCGAGGACTGGAAACACCATATATTTT; CDR3 protein: CASSLAPPRTGNTIYF
J gene: TRBJ1-3; V gene: TRBV9; D gene: TRBD1; clone size: few; CDR3 DNA: TGTGCCAGCAGCCCCACCGACAGGGCATCAGGAAACACCATATATTTT; CDR3 protein: CASSPTDRASGNTIYF
J gene: TRBJ1-1; V gene: TRBV2; D gene: -; clone size: -; CDR3 DNA: TGTGCCAGCAGTGCGGGTAACACTGAAGCTTTCTTT; CDR3 protein: CASSAGNTEAFF
J gene: TRBJ2-5; V gene: TRBV7-9; D gene: TRBD1; clone size: -; CDR3 DNA: TGTGCCAGCAGGTCCGGACAGGGGGAAGAGACCCAGTACTTC; CDR3 protein: CASRSGQGEETQYF
J gene: TRBJ2-5; V gene: TRBV30; D gene: TRBD2; clone size: -; CDR3 DNA: TGTGCCTGGACCGGGACTAGCGCGATCCAAGAGACCCAGTACTTC; CDR3 protein: CAWTGTSAIQETQYF
J gene: TRBJ2-3; V gene: TRBV7-2; D gene: TRBD1; clone size: -; CDR3 DNA: TGTGCCAGCACACCCGACAGGGACGGCACAGATACGCAGTATTTT; CDR3 protein: CASTPDRDGTDTQYF
J gene: TRBJ1-5; V gene: TRBV30; D gene: -; clone size: -; CDR3 DNA: TGTGCCTGGAGTACGGGAGTAGATCAGCCCCAGCATTTT; CDR3 protein: CAWSTGVDQPQHF
J gene: TRBJ2-7; V gene: TRBV12-5; D gene: TRBD1; clone size: -; CDR3 DNA: TGTGCTAGTGCCCCCGGGACAGGGCATACCTACGAGCAGTACTTC; CDR3 protein: CASAPGTGHTYEQYF
J gene: TRBJ2-2; V gene: TRBV7-2; D gene: -; clone size: once; CDR3 DNA: TGTGCCAGCAGCTTAGTTGGCACGAACACCGGGGAGCTGTTTTTT; CDR3 protein: CASSLVGTNTGELFF
J gene: TRBJ1-5; V gene: TRBV7-2; D gene: TRBD1; clone size: -; CDR3 DNA: TGTGCCAGCAGCGCAGCCGGGACAGCCAGCCAGCCCCAGCATTTT; CDR3 protein: CASSAAGTASQPQHF
J gene: TRBJ1-2; V gene: TRBV28; D gene: TRBD1; clone size: -; CDR3 DNA: TGTGCCAGCAGTTTACCAGGACAGGGTAATGGCTACACCTTC; CDR3 protein: CASSLPGQGNGYTF
J gene: TRBJ1-3; V gene: TRBV30; D gene: -; clone size: -; CDR3 DNA: TGTGCCTGGAACCAGGGTTCCGGAAACACCATATATTTT; CDR3 protein: CAWNQGSGNTIYF
J gene: TRBJ2-7; V gene: TRBV10-3; D gene: -; clone size: -; CDR3 DNA: TGTGCCATCAGTGTCGGGCAGAAGTACGAGCAGTACTTC; CDR3 protein: CAISVGQKYEQYF